One sample yielded the 31 T cell receptor beta chains listed below, sequenced in a study of blood T cell repertoires in COVID-19 (dated by TCRdb to about 2020). The library relied on the immunoSEQ multiplex PCR assay. As stored in TCRdb, this immuneACCESS dataset retains in-frame rearrangements with V and J assigned. A fraction of the clones does not appear; measured against another copy, unresolved V genes explain less than half of the discrepancy, and the remainder lacks a known reason. In all, the sample holds around 90,000 clones, and approximately 92% of those were seen once. Of the sample, about 6.3% falls within the top ten clones. The sequenced sample was peripheral blood. All receptors derive from a woman aged 55-75 years with active COVID-19.

The V and J genes are TRBV5-1 and TRBJ2-7; 7 nucleotides agree with TRBD1. Per the germline V gene, CDR1 is SGHRS and CDR2 is YFSETQ. There are 14 residues in the CDR3. After removal of 1 base from V and 7 bases from J, the junction contained 8 bases not matched to a gene. CDR3 in DNA: TGCGCCAGCAGCTTGAACGACAGGGTGGGAGAGCAGTACTTC. Translating gives CASSLNDRVGEQYF.

This chain uses TRBV11-2 with TRBJ2-7; D not resolved. Germline-derived CDR1 and CDR2 are SGHAT and FQNNGV. With 5 bases removed from V and 2 bases from J, the gap between germline ends came to 7 bases. The CDR3 runs to 12 residues. The CDR3 spells CASSTPAYEQYF. The CDR3 DNA reads TGTGCCAGCAGCACCCCAGCCTACGAGCAGTACTTC.

The CDR3 nucleotides are TGTGCCAGCAGTTACCAGGGGAACGAGCAGTACTTC. Protein sequence: CASSYQGNEQYF. The chain links TRBV6-5 to TRBJ2-7; TRBD1 might be the D (6 bases). The CDR3 consists of 12 residues. Germline CDR1 is MNHEY and CDR2 is SVGAGI. Trimming shortened V by 2 bases and J by 5 bases, and 7 bases separated the two germline ends.

The sample holds one count of this clone. CDR3 bases: TGTGCCAGCAGTGCGCGGCAGGGTTGGGATTCACCCCTCCACTTT. Protein sequence: CASSARQGWDSPLHF. The chain uses TRBV25-1 and TRBJ1-6, with a possible D match to TRBD1 (5 bases). Trimming left V 4 bases short and J 8 bases short, with 15 bases between. The CDR3 totals 15 residues. Germline CDR1 MGHDK, CDR2 SYGVNS. Variable domain in full (rest from reference TRBV25-1 and TRBJ1-6): EADIYQTPRYLVIGTGKKITLECSQTMGHDKMYWYQQDPGMELHLIHYSYGVNSTEKGDLSSESTVSRIRTEHFPLTLESARPSHTSQYLCASSARQGWDSPLHFGNGTRLTVT.

This chain joins TRBV9 and TRBJ1-5; no clear D. The V end lost 4 bases, the J end lost 5 bases, and 13 bases lay between the germline ends. The CDR3 loop spans 14 amino acids. From germline, CDR1 is SGDLS and CDR2 YYNGEE. CDR3 region: CASSPAVGDQPQHF. In DNA form, the CDR3 reads TGTGCCAGCAGCCCGGCGGTCGGGGATCAGCCCCAGCATTTT.

The chain recombines TRBV24-1 with TRBJ2-5; 10 nucleotides agree with TRBD2. With 2 bases clipped from V and 4 bases from J, the junction kept 9 bases outside the gene matches. In germline, CDR1 is KGHDR, CDR2 SFDVKD. CDR3 size: 17 residues. The CDR3 is CATSDSGGTSESETQYF. The CDR3 coding sequence is TGTGCCACCAGTGATTCCGGGGGGACTAGCGAATCAGAGACCCAGTACTTC.

This sequence joins TRBV15 and TRBJ2-1; D call uncertain. V was trimmed by 1 base and J by 6 bases, leaving 4 bases between them. This CDR3 spans 12 amino acids. Germline V gene data show CDR1 as LNHNV and CDR2 as YYDKDF (reference sequence). In DNA form, the CDR3 reads TGTGCCACCAGCAGAGTCAGCAATGAGCAGTTCTTC. This translates into CATSRVSNEQFF.

This clone was seen once. The rearrangement joins TRBV7-2 to TRBJ2-5, with 13 bases fitting TRBD2. Germline V gene sequence: CDR1 SGHTA, CDR2 FQGNSA. This CDR3 is 15 amino acids long. V lost 2 bases, J lost 5 bases, and 2 bases stayed unmatched. The CDR3 reads CASSLTSGGAETQYF. The CDR3 bases are TGTGCCAGCAGCTTAACTAGCGGGGGGGCGGAGACCCAGTACTTC.

The V gene is TRBV19, the J gene TRBJ1-5; 8 bases agree with TRBD1. Germline assignment: CDR1 LNHDA and CDR2 SQIVND (reference sequence). This CDR3 contains 15 residues. The V gene end was trimmed by 4 bases and the J gene end by 2 bases; junction bases not matched to a gene: 4. CDR3 loop: CASSTGGIGNQPQHF. CDR3 bases: TGTGCCAGTAGTACAGGGGGCATCGGCAATCAGCCCCAGCATTTT.

The rearrangement links TRBV27 to TRBJ2-1, with TRBD2 matching over 13 bases. The CDR3 length is 15 residues. Germline assignment: CDR1 MNHEY and CDR2 SMNVEV (reference sequence). V shed 6 bases and J 9 bases; nucleotides not matched to a gene: 8. DNA for the CDR3: TGTGCCAGCAGCCAAGGACTAGCGGGGGCTTTTGAGCAGTTCTTC. Encoded protein: CASSQGLAGAFEQFF.

This chain connects TRBV20-1 to TRBJ2-4; D is unresolved. V lost 5 bases and J lost 7, with 6 bases in between. This CDR3 spans 10 amino acids. Per the germline V gene, CDR1 is DFQATT and CDR2 is SNEGSKA (reference sequence). CDR3 region: CSAARNIQYF. CDR3 nucleotides: TGCAGTGCTGCTAGGAACATTCAGTACTTC.

The chain combines TRBV5-1 with TRBJ2-7; 7 bases fit TRBD1. The V gene's germline CDR1 is SGHRS and CDR2 YFSETQ. The V segment lost 0 bases and the J segment 6 bases; nucleotides outside the gene matches: 6. CDR3 length: 14 residues. DNA of the CDR3: TGCGCCAGCAGCTTGGGACAGGGAGTTCTCGAGCAGTACTTC. The encoded protein is CASSLGQGVLEQYF.

The chain carries TRBV30 and TRBJ1-6; 9 bases are shared with TRBD1. Germline V gene sequence: CDR1 GTSNPN, CDR2 SVGIG (reference sequence). The junction had 6 bases not matched to a gene; V was cut back by 3 bases and J by 9 bases. CDR3 length: 14 residues. CDR3 DNA: TGTGCCTGGAGGGGGACAGGGAATGTTTCACCCCTCCACTTT. It encodes CAWRGTGNVSPLHF.

The genes are TRBV10-3 and TRBJ2-7, with 13 positions matching TRBD2. From germline, CDR1 is ENHRY and CDR2 SYGVKD. Trimming cost V 6 bases and J 3 bases; bases outside gene matches: 8. This CDR3 has 16 amino acids. CDR3 amino acids: CAISPGTSGKNYEQYF. The CDR3 DNA reads TGTGCCATCAGCCCCGGGACTAGCGGGAAAAACTACGAGCAGTACTTC.

This chain links TRBV28 with TRBJ2-1; TRBD2 might be the D (6 bases). Trimming took off 4 bases at V and 1 base at J, with 23 bases between the two ends. The CDR3 has 19 residues. Per the germline V gene, CDR1 is MDHEN and CDR2 is SYDVKM. The chain's CDR3 is CASSSLRAGISGSYNEQFF. Here the CDR3 DNA reads TGTGCCAGCAGTTCCCTAAGGGCGGGGATTAGTGGGTCCTACAATGAGCAGTTCTTC.

The chain combines TRBV4-3 with TRBJ2-7, with D maybe TRBD2 (5 bases). CDR1 is LGHNA, CDR2 YSLEER, per germline. The CDR3 runs 13 residues. The ends were cut back, 2 bases at V and 6 bases at J, with 11 bases in the middle. In nucleotides, the CDR3 is TGCGCCAGCAGCCAAAGCGGTGGTTCCGAGCAGTACTTC. This sequence encodes CASSQSGGSEQYF.

This clone came up once. This chain connects TRBV28 to TRBJ1-5; 7 nucleotides match TRBD1. J lost 0 bases, V lost 4 bases, and 6 bases had no gene match. The CDR3 is 16 amino acids. The V gene's germline CDR1 is MDHEN and CDR2 SYDVKM. The CDR3, as DNA: TGTGCCAGCAGTTCTCCGACAGGGATTAGCAATCAGCCCCAGCATTTT. Its translation is CASSSPTGISNQPQHF.

V usage is TRBV7-8 and J usage is TRBJ1-1; D is unresolved. V lost 2 bases and J lost 8, with 6 bases in between. The germline V gene has CDR1 SGHVS and CDR2 FQNEAQ. The CDR3 spans 11 residues. The CDR3: CASSLRGEAFF. The DNA for the CDR3 is TGTGCCAGCAGCTTACGAGGAGAAGCTTTCTTT.

This chain connects TRBV18 to TRBJ1-5, with D possibly being TRBD1 (6 bases). This CDR3 is 12 amino acids long. Germline V CDR1 and CDR2: KGHSH, LQKENI. The V end lost 5 bases, the J end lost 8 bases, and 10 bases lay between the germline ends. The CDR3 DNA is TGTGCCAGCTCAGGGGGCGGAGAGCCCCAGCATTTT. This gives the protein CASSGGGEPQHF. The whole variable domain, remainder taken from reference TRBV18 and TRBJ1-5, is NAGVMQNPRHLVRRRGQEARLRCSPMKGHSHVYWYRQLPEEGLKFMVYLQKENIIDESGMPKERFSAEFPKEGPSILRIQQVVRGDSAAYFCASSGGGEPQHFGDGTRLSIL.

The J gene is TRBJ1-2, the V gene TRBV28; the D gene is possibly TRBD1 (6 bases). Germline V gene sequence: CDR1 MDHEN, CDR2 SYDVKM. The length of the CDR3 is 16 residues. V was clipped by 5 bases and J by 0 bases, with 16 bases between them. CDR3 loop: CASSPASGTSNYGYTF. CDR3 in DNA: TGTGCCAGCAGTCCCGCCTCCGGGACATCTAACTATGGCTACACCTTC.

This chain joins TRBV19 and TRBJ1-2; 8 nucleotides agree with TRBD1. Looked up from germline, CDR1 is LNHDA and CDR2 is SQIVND (reference sequence). V shed 6 bases, J shed 0 bases, and the junction held 0 bases outside the gene matches. This CDR3 is built from 13 residues. In DNA form, the CDR3 reads TGTGCCAGTAGCAGGGGGCCTAACTATGGCTACACCTTC. This gives the protein CASSRGPNYGYTF.

The genes are TRBV28 and TRBJ1-1; D is undetermined. CDR1 and CDR2 (germline): MDHEN, SYDVKM. The V and J ends lost 7 bases and 1 base respectively, with 13 bases between them. The CDR3 length is 14 residues. The CDR3 coding sequence is TGTGCCAGCAACCAACTGGCAGGGAACACTGAAGCTTTCTTT. This sequence encodes CASNQLAGNTEAFF.

The chain has TRBV11-3 and TRBJ2-3, with TRBD2 matching over 10 bases. The CDR3 has 14 residues. The V segment lost 5 bases and the J segment 6 bases; nucleotides outside the gene matches: 5. CDR1 and CDR2 (germline): SGHNT, YENEEA. In DNA form, the CDR3 reads TGTGCCAGCAGCCCCGGGACTAGCGAGGATACGCAGTATTTT. Its translation: CASSPGTSEDTQYF.

The rearrangement joins TRBV28 to TRBJ1-4; 11 bases align to TRBD1. The germline CDR1 and CDR2 sequences are MDHEN and SYDVKM. The CDR3 loop spans 16 amino acids. Trimming cost V 5 bases and J 4 bases; bases outside gene matches: 6. DNA for the CDR3: TGTGCCAGCAGTCCAGGACAGGGGGCTATTAATGAAAAACTGTTTTTT. This codes for CASSPGQGAINEKLFF.

V gene TRBV12-5 combines with J gene TRBJ2-5; maybe TRBD2 (6 bases). The V and J ends lost 6 bases and 1 base respectively, with 15 bases between them. From germline, CDR1 is LGHNT and CDR2 FRNRAP. The CDR3 totals 15 residues. CDR3 residues: CASGAGTFRQETQYF. In DNA, the CDR3 is TGTGCTAGTGGGGCCGGGACTTTTCGCCAAGAGACCCAGTACTTC.

This rearrangement joins TRBV10-3 to TRBJ2-5, with a possible D match to TRBD1 (5 bases). Per the germline V gene, CDR1 is ENHRY and CDR2 is SYGVKD. Between the trimmed V and J ends, which lost 3 bases and 1 base, there was a span of 9 bases. The CDR3 covers 14 residues. The CDR3 bases are TGTGCCATCAGTGAATGGCAGGGCCAAGAGACCCAGTACTTC. This encodes CAISEWQGQETQYF.

This chain joins TRBV10-3 and TRBJ2-1; possible D gene TRBD1, 5 bases. Trimming removed 0 bases at V and 5 bases at J, with 11 bases between. CDR1 is ENHRY, CDR2 SYGVKD, per germline. CDR3 size: 15 residues. This chain's CDR3 is CAISESPGRDNEQFF. DNA of the CDR3: TGTGCCATCAGTGAGTCTCCCGGCAGGGACAATGAGCAGTTCTTC.

This sequence joins TRBV7-2 and TRBJ2-1; maybe TRBD2 (6 bases). Trimming stripped 5 bases from V and 0 bases from J, with 17 bases between. Looked up from germline, CDR1 is SGHTA and CDR2 is FQGNSA. The CDR3 is made up of 17 amino acids. Here the CDR3 reads CASSPTGTALSYNEQFF. In DNA form, the CDR3 reads TGTGCCAGCAGCCCCACCGGGACTGCCCTCTCCTACAATGAGCAGTTCTTC. Together with reference TRBV7-2 and TRBJ2-1, the CDR3 gives the full variable domain: GAGVSQSPSNKVTEKGKDVELRCDPISGHTALYWYRQSLGQGLEFLIYFQGNSAPDKSGLPSDRFSAERTGGSVSTLTIQRTQQEDSAVYLCASSPTGTALSYNEQFFGPGTRLTVL.

The chain couples TRBV24-1 to TRBJ2-2, with a possible D match to TRBD1 (5 bases). The CDR3 has 14 amino acids. CDR1 is KGHDR and CDR2 is SFDVKD in the germline V gene. Trimming took off 5 bases at V and 5 bases at J, with 11 bases between the two ends. In nucleotides, the CDR3 is TGTGCCACCAGTGGTCAGGGTAGTACCGGGGAGCTGTTTTTT. It specifies CATSGQGSTGELFF.

This chain uses TRBV2 with TRBJ1-1; D is unresolved. Germline-derived CDR1 and CDR2 are SNHLY and FYNNEI. The CDR3 covers 13 residues. V was shortened by 6 bases and J by 2 bases, with 10 bases between the two germline ends. CDR3 loop: CASRADINTEAFF. The CDR3 nucleotides read TGTGCCAGCAGGGCAGACATAAACACTGAAGCTTTCTTT.

V usage is TRBV19 and J usage is TRBJ2-3, with TRBD2 identical over 7 bases. The length of the CDR3 is 13 residues. The germline CDR1 and CDR2 sequences are LNHDA and SQIVND (reference sequence). V shed 8 bases, J shed 3 bases, and the junction held 5 bases outside the gene matches. The CDR3 loop reads CASGGSGTDTQYF. The CDR3 region has the DNA TGTGCCAGTGGCGGGAGCGGGACAGATACGCAGTATTTT. The whole variable domain, filled in from reference TRBV19 and TRBJ2-3, reads DGGITQSPKYLFRKEGQNVTLSCEQNLNHDAMYWYRQDPGQGLRLIYYSQIVNDFQKGDIAEGYSVSREKKESFPLTVTSAQKNPTAFYLCASGGSGTDTQYFGPGTRLTVL.